A selection of T cell receptor beta chains follows, all from one sample in a study of blood T cells in healthy people across ages. TCRdb reprocessed the 5' RACE reads via MiXCR and lists one record per CDR3 protein. The sample records roughly 680,000 distinct CDR3 sequences, about 50% being singletons. Sequences were obtained from blood. These receptors came from a woman older than 75 in good health. Both conserved end residues are trimmed from each CDR3. Fields, in order: CDR3 length, V gene, D gene, CDR3 protein. A D gene is named only where the DNA matches it firmly.

13 | TRBV28 | NA | ASRDRILRLGEQY
11 | TRBV9 | NA | ASSVDGYNEQF
13 | TRBV28 | NA | ASSSLGAGESGYT
13 | TRBV9 | TRBD1 | ASSVDRGRFYEQY
11 | TRBV29-1 | TRBD1 | SADRVPYNEQF
11 | TRBV6-6 | NA | ASSPRTEYEQY
11 | TRBV6-5 | NA | ASSLQGPHGYT
14 | TRBV5-1 | TRBD1 | ASSLKTGGYTGELF
12 | TRBV6-1 | NA | ASSREGEGYGYT
12 | TRBV20-1 | NA | SARLGASVYEQY
11 | TRBV5-1 | NA | ASSPWENTEAF
12 | TRBV6-5 | TRBD1 | ASSSVGTGGGYT
13 | TRBV10-3 | NA | AISERTVWNSPLH
13 | TRBV5-1 | NA | ASSLANPGDNEQF